Following are 14 T cell receptor beta chains from one sample sequenced in a study of blood T cell repertoires in COVID-19. The table came from immunoSEQ multiplex PCR; TCRdb's copy has only in-frame clones and leaves some out. The data contain over 110,000 clones, roughly 80% of them singletons. The sequenced material came from PBMCs or T cells enriched from blood (not recorded which). The receptors derive from a man aged 40-55 years with acute COVID-19.

CDR3 in DNA: TGTGCCAGCAGCCAGGACCCCCCCGGACGGCGGGGGTCCTACGAGCAGTACTTC. Translated: CASSQDPPGRRGSYEQYF. J is TRBJ2-7 and V is TRBV4-2; 7 bases are a match to TRBD2. The J segment lost 1 base and the V segment lost 3 bases, leaving 15 bases of the junction unmatched. This CDR3 has 18 residues. In germline, CDR1 is LGHNA, CDR2 YNFKEQ.

The gene calls are TRBV12-3 or TRBV12-4 and TRBJ1-2, with 7 positions matching TRBD1. The CDR3 has 12 residues. V dropped 8 bases and J dropped 3; count of bases not matched to a gene: 3. The CDR3 protein is CASHRGDYGYTF. Written as DNA, the CDR3 is TGTGCCAGCCACAGGGGCGACTATGGCTACACCTTC.

The chain couples TRBV11-2 to TRBJ1-2; the match to TRBD1 covers 9 bases. J gave up 5 bases and V 1 base, and 5 bases lay outside the gene matches. The CDR3 length is 15 residues. CDR1 is SGHAT, CDR2 FQNNGV, per germline. The CDR3 loop reads CASSLGDRVLYGYTF. In DNA form, the CDR3 reads TGTGCCAGCAGCTTAGGGGACAGGGTTTTATATGGCTACACCTTC.

J is TRBJ2-7 and V is TRBV19, with D tentatively TRBD1 (5 bases). The CDR3 covers 14 residues. Germline V gives CDR1 LNHDA, CDR2 SQIVND (reference sequence). V was shortened by 4 bases and J by 4 bases, with 14 bases between the two germline ends. CDR3 sequence: CASSTGLGSYEQYF. Written as DNA, the CDR3 is TGTGCCAGTAGTACAGGGCTAGGATCTTACGAGCAGTACTTC.

The gene calls are TRBV11-2 and TRBJ2-7; the match to TRBD1 covers 7 bases. V dropped 2 bases and J dropped 0; count of bases not matched to a gene: 4. From germline, CDR1 is SGHAT and CDR2 FQNNGV. CDR3 length equals 15 residues. The CDR3 DNA sequence: TGTGCCAGCAGCTTAAGCGCAGGGGGCTCCTACGAGCAGTACTTC. This codes for CASSLSAGGSYEQYF.

This chain connects TRBV19 to TRBJ2-5; D possibly corresponds to TRBD2 (6 bases). The CDR3 is 15 amino acids. Trimming removed 5 bases at V and 7 bases at J, with 20 bases between. Germline values: CDR1 LNHDA, CDR2 SQIVND (reference sequence). The CDR3 here is CASSSNHGGLATQYF. The DNA for the CDR3 is TGTGCCAGTAGTTCAAACCACGGGGGACTGGCGACCCAGTACTTC.

This chain joins TRBV5-1 and TRBJ1-2, with a possible D match to TRBD1 (6 bases). From germline, CDR1 is SGHRS and CDR2 YFSETQ. The V gene lost 3 bases and the J gene lost 6 bases, with 12 bases spanning the gap. The CDR3 loop spans 13 amino acids. CDR3: CASSSSGGNGYTF. CDR3 nucleotides: TGCGCCAGCAGCTCTTCGGGGGGCAATGGCTACACCTTC.

There are a few counts of this clone. The chain has TRBV18 and TRBJ2-7; 7 bases agree with TRBD1. V dropped 3 bases and J dropped 2; count of bases not matched to a gene: 7. The CDR3 runs 15 residues. Germline lookup yields CDR1 KGHSH and CDR2 LQKENI. The CDR3 region is CASSPVTGKTYEQYF. The CDR3 nucleotides are TGTGCCAGCTCACCGGTGACAGGGAAAACCTACGAGCAGTACTTC.

The rearrangement links TRBV9 to TRBJ2-1, with no clear D. V was cut by 0 bases and J by 3 bases, with 10 bases left in between. The germline gives CDR1 SGDLS, CDR2 YYNGEE. The CDR3 totals 15 residues. CDR3 protein: CASSVGGTDYNEQFF. DNA of the CDR3: TGTGCCAGCAGCGTAGGTGGAACAGACTACAATGAGCAGTTCTTC.

CDR3 nucleotides: TGTGCCAGCAGCCAGGAGAGGGGGCGTGAAAAACTGTTTTTT. Amino acids: CASSQERGREKLFF. This chain connects TRBV7-2 to TRBJ1-4; 7 nucleotides match TRBD1. The CDR3 is 14 residues long. Germline-derived CDR1 and CDR2 are SGHTA and FQGNSA. Trimming removed 5 bases from V and 7 bases from J; junction bases left unmatched: 7.

The rearrangement joins TRBV11-2 to TRBJ2-2; D perhaps matches TRBD1 (6 bases). V lost 1 base and J 4 bases, leaving 10 bases between the germline ends. Germline V gene data show CDR1 as SGHAT and CDR2 as FQNNGV. The CDR3 has 15 residues. CDR3 in DNA: TGTGCCAGCAGCTTAGGGGACACGACCACCGGGGAGCTGTTTTTT. Translated: CASSLGDTTTGELFF.

CDR3 DNA: TGTGCCACCAGCAGAGATCGAGGGACAGGGGAAGAGACCCAGTACTTC. It encodes CATSRDRGTGEETQYF. The chain is built from TRBV15 and TRBJ2-5; TRBD1 aligns across 10 bases. CDR1 is LNHNV and CDR2 is YYDKDF in the germline V gene (reference sequence). Losses at the gene ends were 0 bases for V and 3 bases for J; bases not matched to a gene: 4. This CDR3 comprises 16 residues.

This chain joins TRBV27 and TRBJ1-6; D perhaps matches TRBD1 (6 bases). Trimming removed 6 bases at V and 3 bases at J, with 15 bases between. Germline V gene lookup returns CDR1 MNHEY and CDR2 SMNVEV (reference sequence). This CDR3 comprises 16 residues. The CDR3 sequence is CASRVAGALYNSPLHF. CDR3 coding DNA: TGTGCCAGCAGGGTAGCGGGGGCTCTCTATAATTCACCCCTCCACTTT.

The gene calls are TRBV19 and TRBJ2-2; 7 positions agree with TRBD2. Germline V gene sequence: CDR1 LNHDA, CDR2 SQIVND (reference sequence). This CDR3 is built from 15 residues. V was clipped by 4 bases and J by 1 base; unmatched bases: 3. CDR3 residues: CASSKLAGNTGELFF. As DNA, the CDR3 is TGTGCCAGTAGTAAATTAGCGGGGAACACCGGGGAGCTGTTTTTT.